Each of the 27 T cell receptor beta chains below was sequenced from the same sample in a study of cytomegalovirus exposure and HLA in healthy donors. 13 Jbeta primers and 60 Vbeta primers were used for the PCR. Assay used: immunoSEQ multiplex PCR; TCRdb lists only in-frame clones, some missing. Of about 180,000 clones in the sample, around 80% were seen once. The sample was PBMCs. The receptors shown here come from a man younger than 30 in good health and CMV-seronegative.

The chain uses TRBV7-2 and TRBJ2-1, with 11 bases aligning to TRBD2. The length of the CDR3 is 15 residues. Trimming cost V 5 bases and J 7 bases; bases outside gene matches: 7. Germline V gives CDR1 SGHTA, CDR2 FQGNSA. In nucleotides, the CDR3 is TGTGCCAGCAGCAAACTAGCGGGAGTTAAGAATGAGCAGTTCTTC. It encodes CASSKLAGVKNEQFF.

This clone was detected only a few times. CDR3 nucleotides: TGTGCCAGCAGCCCACAGGGGACTGAAGCTTTCTTT. Amino acids: CASSPQGTEAFF. The chain combines TRBV6-5 with TRBJ1-1, with TRBD1 matching over 7 bases. Trimming removed 6 bases from V and 5 bases from J; junction bases left unmatched: 3. The CDR3 loop spans 12 amino acids. Germline V gene sequence: CDR1 MNHEY, CDR2 SVGAGI.

This clone was recorded a few times. This chain links TRBV13 with TRBJ2-7, with D unresolved. V lost 5 bases and J lost 7, with 12 bases in between. The CDR3 is made up of 12 amino acids. In germline, CDR1 is PRHDT, CDR2 FYEKMQ (reference sequence). The CDR3 DNA reads TGTGCCAGCAGCATAACGGGTGGGGAGCAGTACTTC. It specifies CASSITGGEQYF.

The chain links TRBV7-8 to TRBJ2-7, with D perhaps matching TRBD1 (5 bases). V lost 2 bases, J lost 2 bases, and 10 bases lay in between. The germline gives CDR1 SGHVS, CDR2 FQNEAQ. The CDR3 spans 14 residues. The CDR3 nucleotides read TGTGCCAGCAGCTTAAAAGGACAAGCCTACGAGCAGTACTTC. Protein product: CASSLKGQAYEQYF.

The V and J genes are TRBV7-6 and TRBJ2-7, with a tentative D call TRBD2 (6 bases). Trimming shortened V by 1 base and J by 3 bases, and 22 bases separated the two germline ends. This CDR3 spans 18 amino acids. Germline V lookup: CDR1 SGHVS, CDR2 FNYEAQ. CDR3 sequence: CASSLVGRQATVNYEQYF. CDR3 sequence (DNA): TGTGCCAGCAGCTTAGTAGGGAGGCAGGCTACAGTGAACTACGAGCAGTACTTC.

This chain joins TRBV30 and TRBJ1-4; possible D gene TRBD1, 6 bases. V lost 0 bases and J 0 bases, leaving 20 bases between the germline ends. The CDR3 spans 19 residues. Per germline, CDR1 GTSNPN and CDR2 SVGIG (reference sequence). The CDR3 nucleotides are TGTGCCTGGAGTGTACATTTCGTCCAGGGGAGTGCAACTAATGAAAAACTGTTTTTT. It translates to CAWSVHFVQGSATNEKLFF. Looking up the rest from reference TRBV30 and TRBJ1-4 gives the full variable domain: SQTIHQWPATLVQPVGSPLSLECTVEGTSNPNLYWYRQAAGRGLQLLFYSVGIGQISSEVPQNLSASRPQDRQFILSSKKLLLSDSGFYLCAWSVHFVQGSATNEKLFFGSGTQLSVL.

This clone was seen once. The CDR3 protein is CASSQTQGDSSYNEQFF. The CDR3 bases are TGCGCCAGCAGCCAAACCCAGGGCGATAGCTCCTACAATGAGCAGTTCTTC. The genes are TRBV4-3 and TRBJ2-1; weak D call: TRBD1 (5 bases). With 2 bases removed from V and 0 bases from J, the gap between germline ends came to 14 bases. In germline, CDR1 is LGHNA, CDR2 YSLEER. The CDR3 totals 17 residues.

There are a few counts of this clone. The V gene is TRBV6-5, the J gene TRBJ1-6; D gene ambiguous. Germline assignment: CDR1 MNHEY and CDR2 SVGAGI. This CDR3 has 15 amino acids. V lost 3 bases, J lost 8 bases, and 14 bases lay in between. The CDR3 DNA follows: TGTGCCAGCAGTTATTCTCCCCTGAGGGATTCACCCCTCCACTTT. Encoded protein: CASSYSPLRDSPLHF.

The chain joins TRBV2 to TRBJ2-7; 10 bases match TRBD1. V lost 6 bases, J lost 5 bases, and 4 bases stayed unmatched. There are 13 residues in the CDR3. Germline V gene sequence: CDR1 SNHLY, CDR2 FYNNEI. CDR3 DNA: TGTGCCAGCAGGGGGGGACAGGGGAACGAGCAGTACTTC. The encoded protein is CASRGGQGNEQYF.

This clone appeared a single time. This rearrangement joins TRBV30 to TRBJ2-2; 9 bases match TRBD2. V shed 0 bases and J 4 bases; nucleotides not matched to a gene: 6. The CDR3 runs to 16 residues. Germline CDR1 GTSNPN, CDR2 SVGIG (reference sequence). Here the CDR3 reads CAWSVLGGGGTGELFF. Written as DNA, the CDR3 is TGTGCCTGGAGTGTACTAGGCGGGGGGGGCACCGGGGAGCTGTTTTTT.

This chain links TRBV6-1 with TRBJ1-2; TRBD1 matches at 9 bases. From germline, CDR1 is MNHNS and CDR2 SASEGT. With V trimmed by 3 bases and J by 4 bases, 0 bases remained unmatched. The CDR3 has 13 amino acids. CDR3 DNA: TGTGCCAGCAGTGAGGACAGGGGCTATGGCTACACCTTC. Its protein product is CASSEDRGYGYTF.

This clone was detected once. The chain uses TRBV11-2 and TRBJ2-7; D not resolved. The CDR3 spans 13 residues. Germline V gene sequence: CDR1 SGHAT, CDR2 FQNNGV. V lost 5 bases and J lost 3, with 11 bases in between. The CDR3 reads CASSPPNYYEQYF. The CDR3 coding sequence is TGTGCCAGCAGCCCCCCTAATTACTACGAGCAGTACTTC.

The DNA for the CDR3 is TGTGCCAGCAGCCCACAAGGGACAGGGGTGTCAAACGAGCAGTTCTTC. Amino acid sequence: CASSPQGTGVSNEQFF. This chain links TRBV7-6 with TRBJ2-1; 10 bases are shared with TRBD1. Germline CDR1 SGHVS, CDR2 FNYEAQ. This CDR3 is built from 16 residues. The V gene end was trimmed by 5 bases and the J gene end by 10 bases; junction bases not matched to a gene: 14.

The chain is built from TRBV9 and TRBJ2-5, with no clear D. The length of the CDR3 is 15 residues. With 0 bases removed from V and 1 base from J, the gap between germline ends came to 10 bases. Germline CDR1 is SGDLS and CDR2 is YYNGEE. CDR3 sequence reads: CASSVGPVTQETQYF. The CDR3 DNA follows: TGTGCCAGCAGCGTAGGGCCAGTAACCCAAGAGACCCAGTACTTC.

The chain employs TRBV7-8 and TRBJ1-4; no firm D call. The germline gives CDR1 SGHVS, CDR2 FQNEAQ. The CDR3 contains 13 residues. V lost 2 bases to trimming and J lost 8 bases, with 9 bases between them. The DNA of the CDR3 is TGTGCCAGCAGCTTAACGGTCGAGGAAAAACTGTTTTTT. Its protein is CASSLTVEEKLFF.

The chain couples TRBV15 to TRBJ2-1; D is uncertain. Germline loops: CDR1 LNHNV, CDR2 YYDKDF (reference sequence). This CDR3 has 13 residues. Deletions cut 3 bases from V and 5 bases from J, with 8 bases between. The CDR3 DNA follows: TGTGCCACCAGCAGGGCCGTGGACAATGAGCAGTTCTTC. Amino acids: CATSRAVDNEQFF.

The chain links TRBV7-6 to TRBJ2-1, with 9 bases lining up with TRBD1. Germline loops: CDR1 SGHVS, CDR2 FNYEAQ. The ends lost 6 bases at V and 3 bases at J; junction bases unmatched: 9. This CDR3 is built from 16 residues. In nucleotides, the CDR3 is TGTGCCAGCAGATCTTGGACAGGGGAGAACTACAATGAGCAGTTCTTC. Translating it yields CASRSWTGENYNEQFF.

J is TRBJ2-3 and V is TRBV13, with 13 bases identical to TRBD2. The CDR3 length is 16 residues. Germline V lookup: CDR1 PRHDT, CDR2 FYEKMQ (reference sequence). V lost 3 bases and J lost 8; bases outside the gene matches: 8. CDR3 in amino acids: CASSFRTSGSPSTQYF. As DNA, the CDR3 is TGTGCCAGCAGCTTCCGGACTAGCGGGAGCCCCTCTACGCAGTATTTT.

The chain employs TRBV25-1 and TRBJ2-7, with a weak D call TRBD2 (5 bases). This CDR3 spans 17 amino acids. The germline V gene has CDR1 MGHDK and CDR2 SYGVNS. V gave up 3 bases and J gave up 0 bases, with 18 bases separating them. CDR3 sequence: CASSEQTRTGSSYEQYF. The CDR3 DNA sequence: TGTGCCAGCAGTGAGCAAACCAGGACGGGGAGCTCCTACGAGCAGTACTTC.

The chain combines TRBV19 with TRBJ2-1, with D unclear. Looked up from germline, CDR1 is LNHDA and CDR2 is SQIVND (reference sequence). There are 15 residues in the CDR3. V lost 4 bases to trimming and J lost 0 bases, with 10 bases between them. The CDR3 sequence: CASSNFLSSYNEQFF. The CDR3, as DNA: TGTGCCAGTAGTAACTTTCTAAGCTCCTACAATGAGCAGTTCTTC.

The chain couples TRBV6-6 to TRBJ1-6; TRBD1 agrees at 7 bases. The CDR3 has 14 amino acids. CDR1 is MNHNY and CDR2 is SVGAGI in the germline V gene (reference sequence). The J segment lost 7 bases and the V segment lost 2 bases, leaving 2 bases of the junction unmatched. The CDR3 DNA reads TGTGCCAGCAGTTACGGGACAGCCAATTCACCCCTCCACTTT. This codes for CASSYGTANSPLHF.

The J gene is TRBJ1-2, the V gene TRBV9; D unresolved. CDR1 SGDLS and CDR2 YYNGEE come from the germline V gene. V was cut by 4 bases and J by 1 base, with 14 bases left in between. The CDR3 totals 15 residues. CDR3 loop: CASSPAAGFNYGYTF. The CDR3 nucleotides are TGTGCCAGCAGCCCAGCCGCAGGTTTTAACTATGGCTACACCTTC. Filled out from reference TRBV9 and TRBJ1-2, the complete variable domain reads DSGVTQTPKHLITATGQRVTLRCSPRSGDLSVYWYQQSLDQGLQFLIQYYNGEERAKGNILERFSAQQFPDLHSELNLSSLELGDSALYFCASSPAAGFNYGYTFGSGTRLTVV.

This clone was seen only once. CDR3 bases: TGTGCCAGCAGTGATTCAGCGGGAGGGTACAATGAGCAGTTCTTC. It specifies CASSDSAGGYNEQFF. The chain carries TRBV6-4 and TRBJ2-1, with 10 bases that match TRBD2. CDR3 length equals 15 residues. The junction had 3 bases not matched to a gene; V was cut back by 3 bases and J by 4 bases. Germline V lookup: CDR1 MRHNA, CDR2 SNTAGT.

This chain links TRBV2 with TRBJ1-1, with D perhaps matching TRBD1 (5 bases). Germline CDR1 SNHLY, CDR2 FYNNEI. V lost 9 bases, J lost 3 bases, and 20 bases lay in between. This CDR3 is built from 15 residues. CDR3 bases: TGTGCCAGTAGTATGCGGTCGGGACTCGACACTGAAGCTTTCTTT. This gives the protein CASSMRSGLDTEAFF.

As concerns this clone: Other nucleotide sequences in the sample specify the same CDR3. The rearrangement uses TRBV10-3 and TRBJ2-7; D gene ambiguous. The CDR3 sequence is 12 residues long. CDR1 is ENHRY and CDR2 is SYGVKD in the germline V gene. The V gene lost 2 bases and the J gene lost 4 bases, with 6 bases spanning the gap. DNA of the CDR3: TGTGCCATCAGTGAGACCGGTTACGAGCAGTACTTC. Encoded protein: CAISETGYEQYF.

The chain recombines TRBV19 with TRBJ1-1; possibly TRBD1 for D (5 bases). Trimming removed 5 bases at V and 5 bases at J, with 12 bases between. Germline-derived CDR1 and CDR2 are LNHDA and SQIVND (reference sequence). The CDR3 is made up of 13 amino acids. CDR3 in DNA: TGTGCCAGTAGTGAGCAGGGCATTACTGAAGCTTTCTTT. Protein: CASSEQGITEAFF.

CDR3 sequence: CASSPRQHTEAFF. CDR3 DNA sequence: TGTGCCAGCAGCCCCAGACAGCACACTGAAGCTTTCTTT. The rearrangement uses TRBV13 and TRBJ1-1, with D maybe TRBD1 (5 bases). CDR1 and CDR2 (germline): PRHDT, FYEKMQ (reference sequence). The CDR3 totals 13 residues. V was shortened by 5 bases and J by 3 bases, with 10 bases between the two germline ends.